This T cell receptor beta chain was sequenced during a study of beta chain features in type 1 diabetes. Only a few counts were recorded for this clone. Expressed TCRB transcripts were sequenced after all isolated RNA was converted to cDNA. Data came from immunoSEQ multiplex PCR; TCRdb stores just in-frame clones and leaves some out. This table holds roughly 400,000 clones, about 15% found once. The CDR3 runs 13 residues. Germline V lookup: CDR1 GTSNPN, CDR2 SVGIG (reference sequence). V lost 0 bases and J lost 8, with 13 bases in between. This receptor was obtained from a woman aged 18-29 years in good health. This chain connects TRBV30 to TRBJ1-1; D not certain. Sequencing was performed on naive CD4+ T cells from blood. The CDR3 nucleotides are TGTGCCTGGAGTGTACAGCGGCGGAGCGAAGCTTTCTTT. Translation gives CAWSVQRRSEAFF.